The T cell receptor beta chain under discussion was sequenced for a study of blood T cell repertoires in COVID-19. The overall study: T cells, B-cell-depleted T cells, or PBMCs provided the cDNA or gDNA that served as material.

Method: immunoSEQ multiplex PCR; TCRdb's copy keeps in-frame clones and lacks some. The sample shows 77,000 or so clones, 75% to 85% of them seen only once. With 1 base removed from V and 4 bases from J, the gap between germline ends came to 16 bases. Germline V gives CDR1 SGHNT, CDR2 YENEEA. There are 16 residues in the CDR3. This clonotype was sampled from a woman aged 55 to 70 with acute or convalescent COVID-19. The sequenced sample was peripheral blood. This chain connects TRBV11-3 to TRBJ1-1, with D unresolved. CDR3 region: CASSLGLHAGSTEAFF. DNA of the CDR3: TGTGCCAGCAGCTTAGGGCTTCACGCGGGAAGCACTGAAGCTTTCTTT.